This T cell receptor beta chain is from a study of cytomegalovirus exposure and HLA in healthy donors. Study-level background: Findings of an earlier analysis included around 100 million unique TCR beta sequences from 170 million or so T cells.

The PCR made use of 60 Vbeta and 13 Jbeta primers. Libraries were prepared by immunoSEQ multiplex PCR; TCRdb keeps only in-frame clonotypes and omits some of them. Of 100,000 to 150,000 clones detected, 80% appear once; the ten largest clones hold approximately 0.24%. V lost 6 bases and J 7 bases, leaving 15 bases between the germline ends. The germline V gene encodes CDR1 MNHEY and CDR2 SVGAGI. The length of the CDR3 is 14 residues. Sequencing was carried out using PBMCs. This sequence was found in a middle-aged man in good health and CMV-seronegative. The V call is TRBV6-5, the J call TRBJ1-4; the D gene is possibly TRBD1 (5 bases). CDR3 in amino acids: CASSRIGEREKLFF. The CDR3 DNA is TGTGCCAGCAGCCGAATAGGGGAACGTGAAAAACTGTTTTTT.